The TCR beta chain under discussion was sequenced for a study of T cells expressing NK-cell markers. Study-level background: CD3+CD56+NKG2C+, CD3+CD56+NKG2C- and CD3+CD56-NKG2C+ T cells, once sorted, supplied the TCR beta repertoires. Seven HCMV-seropositive donors and one seronegative donor made up the eight sequenced donors.

On this clonotype itself: The target antigen is unknown.

TCRdb derives one entry per CDR3 protein from the 5' RACE reads, leaving out DNA. This sample's clone table lists fewer than 400,000 distinct CDR3 sequences. Study-level points and caveats: There remained a lack of clarity about HCMV specificity of expanded NKG2C+ T cell clones. These same clonotypes (in several donors) also led the CD3+CD56-NKG2C+ fraction.

The sample taken for sequencing was blood T cells: a sorted CD56 or NKG2C T cell subset, CD4+ or CD8+ T cells, or bulk PBMC T cells (not recorded which). The sequence was obtained from a woman in her 50s in good health.

Here the CDR3 reads CASSLRDGKNYGYTF. V usage is TRBV11-3 and J usage is TRBJ1-2; TCRdb outputs TRBD1, but without DNA this stays unchecked. Per germline, CDR1 SGHNT and CDR2 YENEEA. The CDR3 is 15 amino acids.